The 26 T cell receptor beta chains below come from one sample, sequenced in a study of human T cells and chemical hapten exposure (dated by TCRdb to about 2021). The time point label, read with the paper, signifies: pre-sensitization, week 0. The sample's treatment or condition label, in plain terms: therapeutic diphenylcyclopropenone sensitization with weekly scalp DPC. Libraries were made using RACE. The listed sequencing device is NextSeq 500. TCRdb reworked the public reads: Q25 trimming with fastp, MiXCR clone assembly, productive beta chains retained. Under each unique CDR3 protein, matching rows form one entry showing the most common genes and DNA. This sample is represented by some 400,000 distinct CDR3 sequences; more than 4.5% of them were singletons. The ten largest make up approximately 2.4% of the sample. The sample in question was whole blood, obtained in connection with sensitization to the hapten diphenylcyclopropenone (DPC). The source is a woman in her forties or fifties with alopecia areata. Some clones in this sample may be carry-over from other donors' samples.

The genes are TRBV7-2 and TRBJ1-6; D may be TRBD1 (5 bases). The V gene's germline CDR1 is SGHTA and CDR2 FQGNSA. Trimming shortened V by 5 bases and J by 0 bases, and 17 bases separated the two germline ends. The CDR3 spans 18 residues. CDR3 loop: CASSPLQGQSSYNSPLHF. The CDR3 nucleotides are TGTGCCAGCAGCCCCTTGCAGGGCCAGAGCTCCTATAATTCACCCCTCCACTTT.

J is TRBJ2-1 and V is TRBV29-1, with TRBD1 matching 9 bases. The CDR3 spans 14 residues. Germline values: CDR1 SQVTM, CDR2 ANQGSEA. V lost 6 bases and J lost 3; bases outside the gene matches: 6. CDR3 amino acids: CSVKRDRDYNEQFF. CDR3 nucleotide sequence: TGCAGCGTCAAAAGGGACAGGGACTACAATGAGCAGTTCTTC.

This clonotype was counted ten times or more. The V call is TRBV28, the J call TRBJ2-1; a possible D gene is TRBD2 (6 bases). The CDR3 is 11 amino acids. Germline V gene sequence: CDR1 MDHEN, CDR2 SYDVKM. V was clipped by 3 bases and J by 10 bases, with 7 bases between them. The CDR3 DNA is TGTGCCAGCAGTTTGGAGGGCGAGCAGTTCTTC. Its protein product is CASSLEGEQFF.

The rearrangement uses TRBV4-2 and TRBJ2-1; 7 bases align to TRBD2. V lost 4 bases to trimming and J lost 3 bases; unmatched junction nucleotides: 9. The CDR3 has 16 residues. Germline CDR1 LGHNA, CDR2 YNFKEQ. CDR3 protein: CASSPTGGLDYNEQFF. In nucleotides, the CDR3 is TGTGCCAGCAGCCCGACGGGGGGACTGGACTACAATGAGCAGTTCTTC.

This clonotype was seen repeatedly, ten times or more. The rearrangement uses TRBV24-1 and TRBJ1-4; 9 nucleotides match TRBD1. The V and J ends lost 9 bases and 0 bases, in that order; junction bases with no gene match: 7. This CDR3 spans 16 amino acids. The germline V gene has CDR1 KGHDR and CDR2 SFDVKD. CDR3 residues: CATPRTGVATNEKLFF. The CDR3 bases are TGTGCCACCCCCCGGACAGGGGTTGCAACTAATGAAAAACTGTTTTTT.

V and J are TRBV3-1 and TRBJ2-1; 11 bases align to TRBD2. CDR3 length equals 17 residues. Germline assignment: CDR1 LGHDT and CDR2 YNNKEL (reference sequence). The V segment lost 4 bases and the J segment 8 bases; nucleotides outside the gene matches: 13. CDR3 protein: CASSRSASGGLRDEQFF. CDR3 bases: TGTGCCAGCAGCCGGAGTGCTAGCGGGGGGCTCCGGGATGAGCAGTTCTTC.

This clonotype was picked up many times. The rearrangement joins TRBV4-1 to TRBJ2-7; D might be TRBD1 (5 bases). The CDR3 extends over 15 amino acids. V was shortened by 1 base and J by 3 bases, with 13 bases between the two germline ends. The germline V gene encodes CDR1 MGHRA and CDR2 YSYEKL. CDR3 protein: CASSQGHQGYYEQYF. The DNA of the CDR3 is TGCGCCAGCAGCCAAGGGCATCAGGGATACTACGAGCAGTACTTC.

This clonotype was seen many times. V usage is TRBV13 and J usage is TRBJ1-1; no definite D call. The CDR3 is 14 residues long. The germline V gene has CDR1 PRHDT and CDR2 FYEKMQ (reference sequence). V lost 1 base to trimming and J lost 6 bases, with 12 bases between them. The CDR3, as DNA: TGTGCCAGCAGCTTAGAGCCCAAGGCCCCTGAAGCTTTCTTT. Residues: CASSLEPKAPEAFF.

The J gene is TRBJ1-5, the V gene TRBV7-8; 9 positions agree with TRBD1. The CDR3 spans 16 residues. Per the germline V gene, CDR1 is SGHVS and CDR2 is FQNEAQ. The V and J ends lost 5 bases and 1 base, in that order; junction bases with no gene match: 6. The CDR3 nucleotides are TGTGCCAGCAGCCTGAACAGGGGGCCGAGCAATCAGCCCCAGCATTTT. It codes for CASSLNRGPSNQPQHF.

CDR3 nucleotides: TGTGCCAGCAGCTTTAGGGGGACCACAGATACGCAGTATTTT. Amino acid sequence: CASSFRGTTDTQYF. The chain joins TRBV11-2 to TRBJ2-3; perhaps TRBD1 as D (6 bases). The V and J ends lost 3 bases and 2 bases respectively, with 9 bases between them. The CDR3 sequence is 14 residues long. Looked up from germline, CDR1 is SGHAT and CDR2 is FQNNGV.

This clonotype was observed at least ten times. V usage is TRBV27 and J usage is TRBJ2-7; D possibly corresponds to TRBD2 (6 bases). The CDR3 runs to 14 residues. Trimming removed 7 bases from V and 1 base from J, with 14 bases in between. Per the germline V gene, CDR1 is MNHEY and CDR2 is SMNVEV (reference sequence). Here the CDR3 DNA reads TGTGCCAGCAATACCGGGACTGGATCCTACGAGCAGTACTTC. This translates into CASNTGTGSYEQYF.

V is TRBV5-5 and J is TRBJ1-2; maybe TRBD1 (5 bases). CDR3 length: 17 amino acids. Trimming pared 4 bases from V and 0 bases from J, leaving 19 bases between. Germline CDR1 SGHKS, CDR2 YYEKEE (reference sequence). The DNA for the CDR3 is TGTGCCAGCAGCCCGGGACTGATGACCCATCCTAACTATGGCTACACCTTC. This sequence encodes CASSPGLMTHPNYGYTF.

This clonotype showed up many times. The chain has TRBV28 and TRBJ2-1; TRBD2 might be the D (5 bases). Germline V lookup: CDR1 MDHEN, CDR2 SYDVKM. V gave up 6 bases and J gave up 0 bases, with 9 bases separating them. There are 14 residues in the CDR3. The CDR3 region is CASSPGDSYNEQFF. For the CDR3, the DNA is TGTGCCAGCAGCCCCGGGGACTCCTACAATGAGCAGTTCTTC.

In its sample, this clonotype was seen many times. The chain employs TRBV6-2 or TRBV6-3 and TRBJ2-1; 8 bases line up with TRBD2. The CDR3 totals 16 residues. Unmatched junction bases numbered 11, after V lost 6 bases and J lost 4 bases. CDR1 is MNHEY and CDR2 is SVGEGT in the germline V gene. In nucleotides, the CDR3 is TGTGCCAGCAGCCTCGTGGGTAGCGGGACATACAATGAGCAGTTCTTC. Amino acid sequence: CASSLVGSGTYNEQFF.

Only a few counts were recorded for this clonotype. This sequence joins TRBV5-6 and TRBJ2-1, with D tentatively TRBD2 (5 bases). Germline CDR1 is SGHDT and CDR2 is YYEEEE. There are 12 residues in the CDR3. The germline V and J ends were trimmed by 0 bases and 12 bases, with 10 bases remaining between them. The DNA of the CDR3 is TGTGCCAGCAGCTTGGGGCGGGCTTTGCAGTTCTTC. This encodes CASSLGRALQFF.

This clonotype was seen many times. The rearrangement uses TRBV27 and TRBJ1-1, with a weak D call TRBD1 (5 bases). V was shortened by 6 bases and J by 6 bases, with 17 bases between the two germline ends. The CDR3 totals 14 residues. In germline, CDR1 is MNHEY, CDR2 SMNVEV (reference sequence). The CDR3: CASSPTGLGAEAFF. The CDR3 DNA reads as TGTGCCAGCAGCCCGACGGGGCTAGGGGCTGAAGCTTTCTTT.

This clonotype was detected many times. J is TRBJ2-1 and V is TRBV27; 8 positions agree with TRBD2. The J segment lost 5 bases and the V segment lost 5 bases, leaving 2 bases of the junction unmatched. CDR1 MNHEY and CDR2 SMNVEV come from the germline V gene (reference sequence). This CDR3 spans 13 amino acids. In nucleotides, the CDR3 is TGTGCCAGCAGTCCTAGCGGGCACAATGAGCAGTTCTTC. This encodes CASSPSGHNEQFF.

The table lists this clonotype with a few counts. The CDR3 DNA is TGTGCCAGCAGTTGGGGAGATACAAACTATGGCTACACCTTC. It is translated as CASSWGDTNYGYTF. V gene TRBV14 combines with J gene TRBJ1-2; D is undetermined. Trimming removed 6 bases at V and 2 bases at J, with 13 bases between. The CDR3 runs to 14 residues. Germline assignment: CDR1 SGHDN and CDR2 FVKESK. The full variable domain, rest sourced from reference TRBV14 and TRBJ1-2, is EAGVTQFPSHSVIEKGQTVTLRCDPISGHDNLYWYRRVMGKEIKFLLHFVKESKQDESGMPNNRFLAERTGGTYSTLKVQPAELEDSGVYFCASSWGDTNYGYTFGSGTRLTVV.

V is TRBV2 and J is TRBJ2-2; D perhaps matches TRBD2 (6 bases). The CDR3 runs 14 residues. Trimming removed 4 bases from V and 4 bases from J, with 10 bases in between. In germline, CDR1 is SNHLY, CDR2 FYNNEI. The CDR3 nucleotides read TGTGCCAGCAGTGGGACCGGGGGCACCGGGGAGCTGTTTTTT. The encoded protein is CASSGTGGTGELFF.

This clonotype came up a few times. The V and J genes are TRBV7-4 and TRBJ2-3; 12 bases are shared with TRBD2. This CDR3 region has 21 residues. V was clipped by 4 bases and J by 3 bases; unmatched bases: 20. Germline assignment: CDR1 SGHVT and CDR2 SQSDAQ. CDR3 in amino acids: CASSSSPLAGGPSRATDTQYF. Written as DNA, the CDR3 is TGTGCCAGCAGCTCCTCCCCGCTAGCGGGAGGGCCAAGTAGAGCAACAGATACGCAGTATTTT.

This clonotype was recorded at least ten times. This chain uses TRBV4-3 with TRBJ2-7; no clear D. The germline CDR1 and CDR2 sequences are LGHNA and YSLEER. This CDR3 region has 15 residues. The V end was cut by 4 bases, the J end by 0 bases, with 13 bases between. The CDR3 sequence is CASSPFGGSSYEQYF. DNA of the CDR3: TGCGCCAGCAGCCCCTTTGGCGGTAGCTCCTACGAGCAGTACTTC.

In this sample, this clonotype turned up many times. V is TRBV7-2 and J is TRBJ2-3, with a possible D match to TRBD2 (5 bases). This CDR3 spans 15 amino acids. CDR1 is SGHTA and CDR2 is FQGNSA in the germline V gene. V lost 5 bases and J 4 bases, leaving 16 bases between the germline ends. The CDR3 loop is CASSPRGPKPDTQYF. The CDR3 DNA is TGTGCCAGCAGCCCACGGGGTCCCAAGCCAGATACGCAGTATTTT.

This clonotype appeared many times. The CDR3 loop reads CASSPGINEKLFF. For the CDR3, the DNA is TGTGCCAGCTCACCAGGGATTAATGAAAAACTGTTTTTT. The V and J genes are TRBV18 and TRBJ1-4; D ambiguous. The germline gives CDR1 KGHSH, CDR2 LQKENI. Trimming cost V 2 bases and J 4 bases, with 5 bases left between them. The CDR3 length is 13 residues.

This clonotype appeared a few times. The J gene is TRBJ2-1, the V gene TRBV6-1; possible D gene TRBD2, 7 bases. Germline CDR1 reads MNHNS; CDR2 reads SASEGT. This CDR3 has 12 residues. V was trimmed by 7 bases and J by 8 bases, leaving 12 bases between them. This CDR3 is CASMGGADEQFF. The CDR3 DNA reads TGTGCCAGCATGGGGGGGGCCGATGAGCAGTTCTTC.

The table lists this clonotype with a few counts. The gene calls are TRBV20-1 and TRBJ2-7; 10 bases are a match to TRBD1. Germline V gives CDR1 DFQATT, CDR2 SNEGSKA (reference sequence). Trimming at V came to 3 bases and at J to 5 bases, leaving 1 base not matched to a gene. The CDR3 contains 12 residues. The CDR3 nucleotides read TGCAGTGCTAGCGGGACAGGGGACGAGCAGTACTTC. Its translation is CSASGTGDEQYF.

This chain connects TRBV3-1 to TRBJ1-6; 8 bases fit TRBD1. Per germline, CDR1 LGHDT and CDR2 YNNKEL (reference sequence). This CDR3 is built from 16 residues. With 2 bases clipped from V and 7 bases from J, the junction kept 7 bases outside the gene matches. The CDR3 spells CASSQLRTGRNSPLHF. The CDR3 coding sequence is TGTGCCAGCAGCCAACTCCGGACAGGGAGAAATTCACCCCTCCACTTT.